Below are 18 T cell receptor beta chains sequenced from a single sample in a study of T cell responses to AZD1222 COVID-19 vaccine. Repertoires were generated with immunoSEQ multiplex PCR, while TCRdb's copy carries only in-frame clones and drops some. The data show some 120,000 clones, around nine tenths seen once. This material consisted of peripheral blood, taken on day 0 of AZD1222 vaccination. These receptors all stem from an adult in good health.

The chain joins TRBV2 to TRBJ1-5; 9 nucleotides align to TRBD1. Germline CDR1 is SNHLY and CDR2 is FYNNEI. This CDR3 is 16 amino acids long. With 5 bases clipped from V and 4 bases from J, the junction kept 9 bases outside the gene matches. The CDR3 DNA reads TGTGCCAGCAGTTCGCCGGGACAGGGAAGGAATCAGCCCCAGCATTTT. It specifies CASSSPGQGRNQPQHF.

The chain joins TRBV28 to TRBJ2-3, with a weak D call TRBD1 (6 bases). V was shortened by 4 bases and J by 4 bases, with 21 bases between the two germline ends. Germline CDR1 MDHEN, CDR2 SYDVKM. This CDR3 contains 17 residues. CDR3 in DNA: TGTGCCAGCAGTTCCTCGACAGGCCCTATAAGGCCAGATACGCAGTATTTT. Translating it yields CASSSSTGPIRPDTQYF.

The chain uses TRBV14 and TRBJ2-2; 7 bases are shared with TRBD1. After removal of 0 bases from V and 0 bases from J, the junction contained 4 bases not matched to a gene. The CDR3 is made up of 17 amino acids. Germline V lookup: CDR1 SGHDN, CDR2 FVKESK. The CDR3 region is CASSQDDRVPNTGELFF. DNA for the CDR3: TGTGCCAGCAGCCAAGATGACAGGGTCCCGAACACCGGGGAGCTGTTTTTT.

This clone has only one observation. V is TRBV28 and J is TRBJ1-4; 7 nucleotides line up with TRBD1. V lost 5 bases, J lost 3 bases, and 9 bases stayed unmatched. The CDR3 loop spans 16 amino acids. CDR1 is MDHEN, CDR2 SYDVKM, per germline. The CDR3 loop reads CASSPGGGQSNEKLFF. Here the CDR3 DNA reads TGTGCCAGCAGTCCGGGGGGGGGACAGTCTAATGAAAAACTGTTTTTT.

The genes are TRBV6-2 or TRBV6-3 and TRBJ2-7; no reliable D call. V was clipped by 4 bases and J by 3 bases, with 7 bases between them. The germline gives CDR1 MNHEY, CDR2 SVGEGT. The CDR3 totals 12 residues. The CDR3: CASSLEHYEQYF. In DNA form, the CDR3 reads TGTGCCAGCAGTTTGGAACACTACGAGCAGTACTTC.

The V gene is TRBV7-8, the J gene TRBJ1-1; no definite D call. The ends were cut back, 6 bases at V and 1 base at J, with 9 bases in the middle. The CDR3 length is 13 residues. CDR1 and CDR2 from the germline V gene are SGHVS and FQNEAQ. DNA of the CDR3: TGTGCCAGCAGTAAAGCAGGGAACACTGAAGCTTTCTTT. Its translation: CASSKAGNTEAFF.

CDR3 sequence (DNA): TGTGCCAGTAGTATTGGTAGACAAACGGCGTCTAGCACAGATACGCAGTATTTT. This codes for CASSIGRQTASSTDTQYF. The chain joins TRBV19 to TRBJ2-3; no definite D call. Germline V gene data show CDR1 as LNHDA and CDR2 as SQIVND (reference sequence). CDR3 length equals 18 residues. Trimming removed 3 bases from V and 0 bases from J, with 19 bases in between. Full variable domain (missing parts from reference TRBV19 and TRBJ2-3): DGGITQSPKYLFRKEGQNVTLSCEQNLNHDAMYWYRQDPGQGLRLIYYSQIVNDFQKGDIAEGYSVSREKKESFPLTVTSAQKNPTAFYLCASSIGRQTASSTDTQYFGPGTRLTVL.

The chain uses TRBV6-2 or TRBV6-3 and TRBJ2-1, with D perhaps TRBD1 or TRBD2 (6 bases each). V was clipped by 5 bases and J by 1 base, with 18 bases between them. Germline-derived CDR1 and CDR2 are MNHEY and SVGEGT. CDR3 length equals 17 residues. CDR3 sequence (DNA): TGTGCCAGCAGTCCGTGGGAAGGGGGGAGGTCCTACAATGAGCAGTTCTTC. Its protein product is CASSPWEGGRSYNEQFF.

This sequence joins TRBV11-2 and TRBJ2-1; 7 bases line up with TRBD1. Germline V lookup: CDR1 SGHAT, CDR2 FQNNGV. The CDR3 has 17 residues. The junction had 11 bases not matched to a gene; V was cut back by 2 bases and J by 4 bases. The CDR3 sequence is CASSLSSRTGFYNEQFF. Here the CDR3 DNA reads TGTGCCAGCAGCTTATCGTCCCGGACAGGTTTTTACAATGAGCAGTTCTTC. Full variable domain (outside the CDR3, taken from reference TRBV11-2 and TRBJ2-1): EAGVAQSPRYKIIEKRQSVAFWCNPISGHATLYWYQQILGQGPKLLIQFQNNGVVDDSQLPKDRFSAERLKGVDSTLKIQPAKLEDSAVYLCASSLSSRTGFYNEQFFGPGTRLTVL.

V is TRBV7-8 and J is TRBJ2-1; 7 positions agree with TRBD2. The germline V gene encodes CDR1 SGHVS and CDR2 FQNEAQ. The V segment lost 1 base and the J segment 7 bases; nucleotides outside the gene matches: 10. The CDR3 totals 16 residues. This CDR3 reads CASSLGGTKFANEQFF. The DNA for the CDR3 is TGTGCCAGCAGCTTAGGGGGGACTAAATTCGCTAATGAGCAGTTCTTC.

This clone was recorded once. The chain carries TRBV10-3 and TRBJ1-1; D is unresolved. The CDR3 covers 13 residues. Looked up from germline, CDR1 is ENHRY and CDR2 is SYGVKD. The V gene lost 10 bases and the J gene lost 3 bases, with 15 bases spanning the gap. CDR3 in DNA: TGTGCCACCCGATTGGCACCTTACACTGAAGCTTTCTTT. Its translation: CATRLAPYTEAFF.

The rearrangement links TRBV7-2 to TRBJ2-5; 9 bases fit TRBD2. Germline values: CDR1 SGHTA, CDR2 FQGNSA. The CDR3 contains 14 residues. V was clipped by 2 bases and J by 7 bases; unmatched bases: 5. This CDR3 reads CASSLLRGGGTQYF. Here the CDR3 DNA reads TGTGCCAGCAGCTTATTGCGCGGGGGGGGGACCCAGTACTTC.

The chain employs TRBV9 and TRBJ1-1; D is possibly TRBD1 (6 bases). Trimming pared 2 bases from V and 0 bases from J, leaving 11 bases between. This CDR3 has 15 amino acids. Germline lookup yields CDR1 SGDLS and CDR2 YYNGEE. The CDR3 bases are TGTGCCAGCAGCGTTACAGGGACTATGAACACTGAAGCTTTCTTT. This codes for CASSVTGTMNTEAFF.

This sequence joins TRBV5-1 and TRBJ1-5; tentative D call: TRBD1 (5 bases). Germline V gene lookup returns CDR1 SGHRS and CDR2 YFSETQ. The CDR3 runs to 15 residues. Trimming shortened V by 0 bases and J by 0 bases, and 7 bases separated the two germline ends. CDR3 nucleotides: TGCGCCAGCAGCTTGGCCGGGGGTAGCAATCAGCCCCAGCATTTT. Encoded protein: CASSLAGGSNQPQHF. Full variable domain (remainder filled in from reference TRBV5-1 and TRBJ1-5): KAGVTQTPRYLIKTRGQQVTLSCSPISGHRSVSWYQQTPGQGLQFLFEYFSETQRNKGNFPGRFSGRQFSNSRSEMNVSTLELGDSALYLCASSLAGGSNQPQHFGDGTRLSIL.

The J gene is TRBJ1-4, the V gene TRBV29-1; tentative D call: TRBD1 (5 bases). V was shortened by 7 bases and J by 5 bases, with 14 bases between the two germline ends. The CDR3 runs 13 residues. Germline CDR1 and CDR2: SQVTM and ANQGSEA. The CDR3 loop reads CSAARGPNEKLFF. The CDR3 region has the DNA TGCAGCGCCGCCCGGGGCCCGAATGAAAAACTGTTTTTT.

V gene TRBV7-8 combines with J gene TRBJ2-1; tentatively, D is TRBD1 (5 bases). The CDR3 is made up of 15 amino acids. Germline loops: CDR1 SGHVS, CDR2 FQNEAQ. V lost 5 bases and J lost 4, with 15 bases in between. CDR3 amino acids: CASSPRTDSYNEQFF. As DNA, the CDR3 is TGTGCCAGCAGCCCCCGTACCGACAGTTACAATGAGCAGTTCTTC.

The J gene is TRBJ2-7, the V gene TRBV4-3; D ambiguous. V shed 0 bases and J shed 6 bases, with 15 bases lying between them. The CDR3 has 15 residues. Germline loops: CDR1 LGHNA, CDR2 YSLEER. The CDR3 loop is CASSQELLVQVEQYF. Written as DNA, the CDR3 is TGCGCCAGCAGCCAAGAGTTGCTAGTCCAGGTCGAGCAGTACTTC.

The J gene is TRBJ2-7, the V gene TRBV12-3 or TRBV12-4; unclear D gene. V lost 2 bases and J lost 1, with 6 bases in between. The CDR3 totals 13 residues. The CDR3 DNA is TGTGCCAGCAGTTTAAGTCAGTCCTACGAGCAGTACTTC. Its protein is CASSLSQSYEQYF.